This T cell receptor (beta chain) was sequenced for a study of beta chain features in type 1 diabetes (dated 2018 in TCRdb). About the full investigation: No differences in mean age, gender distribution, total cell number or subset yield were found between patients and healthy donors. Across all samples, 107,917,701 sorted cells were examined, and cell number per subset correlated strongly with RNA yield. The study compared TCRB repertoires of sorted circulating CD4+ T cell subsets between recently diagnosed type 1 diabetes patients and matched healthy donors. Regulatory and stem cell-like memory subsets were isolated from only 8 patients and roughly 8 healthy donors, whereas naive and central memory subsets came from all 30 or so donors.

Looking up the germline V gene yields CDR1 SGHTA and CDR2 FQGNSA. The CDR3, from cysteine to phenylalanine, totals 14 residues. The only DNA kept is the CDR3, 42 bases in frame from the first base. V is clipped by 4 bases and J by 1 base, and the sequence between their germline boundaries is 10 bases long. The entire isolated RNA was reverse transcribed using the High Capacity cDNA Reverse Transcription Kit, and thus expressed TCRB transcripts were sequenced. Naive, central memory and regulatory T cell samples underwent deep immunoSEQ sequencing, averaging about 3.3 million total reads per sample. After sorted cells were lysed in RLT buffer, RNA was extracted with DNase-treated RNeasy Micro or Mini kits, with the choice depending on cell number. To prevent cross-contamination, every cell subset was processed on its own, while patient and healthy donor samples were processed together. The immunoSEQ multiplex PCR was used to amplify TCRB sequences from cDNA, yielding 87-bp fragments that span the CDR3 region. Sequencing of the amplicons was performed on the Illumina HiSeq platform. Concerning the study's data processing: PCR bias was corrected computationally using synthetic template baselines, and reads within Hamming distance 2 were collapsed, with unmergeable singletons discarded. Reads were aligned against IMGT to assign V, D and J genes, CDR3 length and insertions or deletions at six rearrangement sites. Within each subset, clonotype counts were normalized to the number of sorted cells before true diversity and Gini coefficients were calculated with the tcR R package. The overlap coefficient, calculated on TCRB nucleotide sequences, was used to measure repertoire sharing. Not all clones reach the TCRdb copy of this immuneACCESS table, which keeps in-frame sequences only. Checked studies attribute under half of the gap to unresolved V genes and leave the rest unexplained. V, J and clone size are taken as reported in that table, and D and trimming were inferred from the DNA itself. Within this sample are about 220,000 clones, with under 13% of them counted one time only. Less than 1.5% of the sample comes from the top ten.

On the study overall, not on this receptor specifically: Shorter templates might have been favored by PCR, but patient and control samples were amplified and corrected together, so both groups would have been affected equally by any skew. Naive, central memory and regulatory TCRB repertoires appeared to be more alike among patients than among healthy donors. A moderate but significant shortening of TCRB CDR3 length was observed in type 1 diabetes patients in all four CD4+ subsets. Only small numbers of individuals were included in the HLA sub-analyses, which left unresolved whether HLA type had any influence on TCRB rearrangement. Fewer insertions and more nucleotide deletions at VDJ recombination sites were observed in patients with type 1 diabetes, implying thymic rearrangement abnormalities. Because cDNA was sequenced instead of genomic DNA, activated cells with high expression could be over-represented, although the groups did not differ in activation or CD3 levels.

The sample holds a few counts of this clone. What antigen it recognizes has not been identified. Per-nucleotide qualities are absent, and no much larger clonotype sits a single base away. A single peripheral blood draw of approximately 110 mL on average was collected from each donor into heparinised tubes. Using a panel that included CD45RO, CCR7, CD25, CD127, CD95 and CD27, naive, central memory, regulatory and stem cell-like memory CD4+ T cells were sorted on a BD FACSAria II. All sorted populations exceeded 95% purity. PBMCs were isolated right away by Lymphoprep density gradient centrifugation and were stained directly, without culture. To minimize batch effects, samples were stained and sorted in pairs, one healthy donor with one patient per experiment.

This TCR derives from a man in his late teens or twenties in good health. The V gene is TRBV7-2 and the J gene is TRBJ1-1; the D gene identity is not certain. Sequencing input: central memory CD4+ T cells from blood. The sequence in DNA is TGTGCCAGCAGCTCTCTTCGGGGGAACACTGAAGCTTTCTTT. This is translated as CASSSLRGNTEAFF.